The next 27 T cell receptor beta chains were all read from a single sample in a study of PD-1 blockade in classical Hodgkin lymphoma. TCRdb's copy holds only in-frame clones and misses some; the assay was immunoSEQ multiplex PCR. The profile covers under 15,000 clones, with about four fifths appearing a single time and 0.75% to 0.95% taken by the ten largest. Time point indicated: cycle 4 day 1 (C4D1), after 6 weeks of nivolumab. All trial patients relapsed after autologous stem cell transplantation. Purified CD4+ T cells were obtained from thawed PBMCs through magnetic negative selection. The sample in question was CD4+ T cells from blood, obtained before the fourth cycle of nivolumab. The receptors originated from a human donor with classical Hodgkin lymphoma.

The gene calls are TRBV7-2 and TRBJ2-5, with TRBD2 matching over 7 bases. Germline loops: CDR1 SGHTA, CDR2 FQGNSA. Losses at the gene ends were 6 bases for V and 2 bases for J; bases not matched to a gene: 6. CDR3 length: 14 amino acids. CDR3 bases: TGTGCCAGCAGAAAAGGGACTAATCAAGAGACCCAGTACTTC. Encoded protein: CASRKGTNQETQYF.

This clone was seen a single time. The chain joins TRBV25-1 to TRBJ2-7; D might be TRBD2 (5 bases). The CDR3 totals 11 residues. Germline values: CDR1 MGHDK, CDR2 SYGVNS. Trimming removed 6 bases from V and 6 bases from J, with 9 bases in between. The CDR3 DNA sequence: TGTGCCAGCAGGGGAGTTTTCGAGCAGTACTTC. It translates to CASRGVFEQYF.

This chain links TRBV14 with TRBJ1-1, with unresolved D. CDR1 SGHDN and CDR2 FVKESK come from the germline V gene. The CDR3 totals 12 residues. The ends were cut back, 3 bases at V and 1 base at J, with 3 bases in the middle. CDR3 residues: CASSHRNTEAFF. CDR3 DNA: TGTGCCAGCAGCCACAGGAACACTGAAGCTTTCTTT.

The V gene is TRBV28, the J gene TRBJ2-3; D might be TRBD2 (6 bases). The CDR3 contains 12 residues. V shed 10 bases and J shed 6 bases, with 14 bases lying between them. CDR1 is MDHEN, CDR2 SYDVKM, per germline. CDR3 sequence reads: CATTGDRDTQYF. The CDR3 DNA sequence: TGTGCCACCACGGGAGACCGGGATACGCAGTATTTT. Full variable domain (remainder filled in from reference TRBV28 and TRBJ2-3): DVKVTQSSRYLVKRTGEKVFLECVQDMDHENMFWYRQDPGLGLRLIYFSYDVKMKEKGDIPEGYSVSREKKERFSLILESASTNQTSMYLCATTGDRDTQYFGPGTRLTVL.

The V gene is TRBV5-4, the J gene TRBJ1-4; no clear D. V shed 1 base and J shed 7 bases, with 14 bases lying between them. The CDR3 has 15 residues. CDR1 and CDR2 (germline): SGHNT, YYREEE (reference sequence). The CDR3 DNA follows: TGTGCCAGCAGCTTGTCCGTCGACACGGGTGAAAAACTGTTTTTT. This translates into CASSLSVDTGEKLFF.

The V call is TRBV9, the J call TRBJ1-1; D gene unclear. Per germline, CDR1 SGDLS and CDR2 YYNGEE. V dropped 3 bases and J dropped 0 bases, with 3 bases sitting between them. This CDR3 has 12 amino acids. CDR3: CASSGMNTEAFF. CDR3 nucleotides: TGTGCCAGCAGCGGGATGAACACTGAAGCTTTCTTT. Variable domain in full (rest from reference TRBV9 and TRBJ1-1): DSGVTQTPKHLITATGQRVTLRCSPRSGDLSVYWYQQSLDQGLQFLIQYYNGEERAKGNILERFSAQQFPDLHSELNLSSLELGDSALYFCASSGMNTEAFFGQGTRLTVV.

The V and J genes are TRBV29-1 and TRBJ1-2; no firm D call. This CDR3 is 12 amino acids long. Germline V CDR1 and CDR2: SQVTM, ANQGSEA. With 3 bases removed from V and 8 bases from J, the gap between germline ends came to 13 bases. The CDR3 protein is CSVEGPREGYTF. The CDR3 DNA reads TGCAGCGTTGAGGGTCCCCGGGAAGGCTACACCTTC.

The chain is built from TRBV10-3 and TRBJ1-2; TRBD1 matches 7 bases. This CDR3 comprises 12 residues. V was clipped by 5 bases and J by 8 bases; unmatched bases: 5. The germline gives CDR1 ENHRY, CDR2 SYGVKD. The CDR3 DNA reads TGTGCCATCAGTCGGGACAGATCGGGCTACACCTTC. It is translated as CAISRDRSGYTF.

V is TRBV7-2 and J is TRBJ1-2; 10 bases are a match to TRBD1. The CDR3 loop spans 18 amino acids. V was clipped by 3 bases and J by 3 bases; unmatched bases: 13. CDR1 is SGHTA, CDR2 FQGNSA, per germline. The CDR3 nucleotides read TGTGCCAGCAGCTTGGAGACCGACAGGGGGCGCCGAGACTATGGCTACACCTTC. This codes for CASSLETDRGRRDYGYTF. The full variable domain, rest sourced from reference TRBV7-2 and TRBJ1-2, is GAGVSQSPSNKVTEKGKDVELRCDPISGHTALYWYRQSLGQGLEFLIYFQGNSAPDKSGLPSDRFSAERTGGSVSTLTIQRTQQEDSAVYLCASSLETDRGRRDYGYTFGSGTRLTVV.

This rearrangement joins TRBV28 to TRBJ1-2, with TRBD1 identical over 8 bases. This CDR3 is 13 amino acids long. Losses at the gene ends were 2 bases for V and 4 bases for J; bases not matched to a gene: 0. Germline V gene sequence: CDR1 MDHEN, CDR2 SYDVKM. The CDR3 DNA sequence: TGTGCCAGCAGTTTACAGGGGGCCTATGGCTACACCTTC. Protein product: CASSLQGAYGYTF.

This clone was seen only a few times. The rearrangement links TRBV12-5 to TRBJ2-7; 11 nucleotides align to TRBD2. Germline V gene sequence: CDR1 LGHNT, CDR2 FRNRAP. The CDR3 sequence is 15 residues long. Unmatched junction bases numbered 5, after V lost 0 bases and J lost 7 bases. CDR3 residues: CASGLVLAGVGEQYF. The CDR3 DNA reads as TGTGCTAGTGGTTTGGTACTAGCGGGAGTGGGAGAGCAGTACTTC.

The rearrangement uses TRBV6-1 and TRBJ1-5, with unresolved D. The CDR3 spans 13 residues. Germline CDR1 MNHNS, CDR2 SASEGT. V lost 4 bases to trimming and J lost 7 bases, with 11 bases between them. The CDR3 DNA is TGTGCCAGCAGTGCCGCAGGCGCCCAGCCCCAGCATTTT. As protein: CASSAAGAQPQHF.

The V and J genes are TRBV4-1 and TRBJ2-1; D gene uncertain. The germline V gene encodes CDR1 MGHRA and CDR2 YSYEKL. This CDR3 comprises 12 residues. Trimming removed 0 bases from V and 14 bases from J, with 11 bases in between. CDR3 region: CASSQDGLRKFF. DNA for the CDR3: TGCGCCAGCAGCCAAGATGGCCTAAGGAAGTTCTTC.

The V and J genes are TRBV30 and TRBJ1-4; D possibly corresponds to TRBD1 (6 bases). The V gene lost 4 bases and the J gene lost 7 bases, with 16 bases spanning the gap. The CDR3 extends over 14 amino acids. The germline gives CDR1 GTSNPN, CDR2 SVGIG (reference sequence). The CDR3 nucleotides are TGTGCCTGGAAACGGGGGCGATTGGGTGAAAAACTGTTTTTT. Protein: CAWKRGRLGEKLFF.

The V and J genes are TRBV19 and TRBJ2-7, with a possible D match to TRBD2 (6 bases). The germline V gene encodes CDR1 LNHDA and CDR2 SQIVND (reference sequence). This CDR3 is 18 amino acids long. V was pared by 10 bases and J by 0 bases, with 28 bases between. CDR3 sequence reads: CATSENGLARLSSYEQYF. In DNA, the CDR3 is TGTGCCACCTCCGAGAATGGGCTAGCGAGGCTCAGCTCCTACGAGCAGTACTTC.

The chain has TRBV28 and TRBJ2-1; a possible D gene is TRBD2 (7 bases). This CDR3 region has 13 residues. Germline values: CDR1 MDHEN, CDR2 SYDVKM. V was trimmed by 4 bases and J by 7 bases, leaving 11 bases between them. The CDR3 coding sequence is TGTGCCAGCAGTTGGGGGGGGCGAAATGAGCAGTTCTTC. Amino acid sequence: CASSWGGRNEQFF.

The chain joins TRBV4-3 to TRBJ2-4; TRBD1 aligns across 7 bases. J was trimmed by 9 bases and V by 0 bases; bases with no gene match: 5. The germline V gene encodes CDR1 LGHNA and CDR2 YSLEER. This CDR3 spans 14 amino acids. This CDR3 reads CASSQEISGGIQYF. CDR3 DNA sequence: TGCGCCAGCAGCCAAGAGATTTCAGGGGGCATTCAGTACTTC.

The rearrangement uses TRBV27 and TRBJ2-1; 11 bases agree with TRBD2. Germline V gene sequence: CDR1 MNHEY, CDR2 SMNVEV (reference sequence). CDR3 length equals 19 residues. V lost 5 bases and J lost 0; bases outside the gene matches: 12. The CDR3 DNA reads TGTGCCAGCAGTAGCCTAGCGGGAGGATTCAGGAGCTCCTACAATGAGCAGTTCTTC. This translates into CASSSLAGGFRSSYNEQFF.

The J gene is TRBJ1-2, the V gene TRBV2, with D hard to call. Germline-derived CDR1 and CDR2 are SNHLY and FYNNEI. The CDR3 is made up of 13 amino acids. V lost 0 bases, J lost 5 bases, and 7 bases lay in between. The CDR3 is CASSEARAYGYTF. DNA for the CDR3: TGTGCCAGCAGTGAAGCCCGGGCATATGGCTACACCTTC.

This clone has only one observation. The chain couples TRBV28 to TRBJ1-5, with D possibly matching TRBD1 (5 bases). Germline V gene sequence: CDR1 MDHEN, CDR2 SYDVKM. The CDR3 runs 11 residues. V lost 5 bases, J lost 8 bases, and 7 bases lay in between. The chain's CDR3 is CASSLQEPQHF. The CDR3 nucleotides are TGTGCCAGCAGTCTACAGGAGCCCCAGCATTTT.

The chain links TRBV10-3 to TRBJ1-5; tentatively, D is TRBD1 (6 bases). V was pared by 3 bases and J by 3 bases, with 9 bases between. This CDR3 has 14 amino acids. Germline assignment: CDR1 ENHRY and CDR2 SYGVKD. In nucleotides, the CDR3 is TGTGCCATCAGTGATGGACAGTTCAATCAGCCCCAGCATTTT. Translation gives CAISDGQFNQPQHF.

This chain connects TRBV28 to TRBJ1-5, with TRBD1 matching 7 bases. CDR1 is MDHEN, CDR2 SYDVKM, per germline. The CDR3 is 17 amino acids. V was clipped by 6 bases and J by 4 bases; unmatched bases: 15. The CDR3 here is CASRSPLQGQRNQPQHF. CDR3 bases: TGTGCCAGCAGGTCTCCCCTGCAGGGACAGCGGAATCAGCCCCAGCATTTT.

The chain recombines TRBV5-4 with TRBJ1-4; no firm D call. The CDR3 has 14 amino acids. Germline assignment: CDR1 SGHNT and CDR2 YYREEE (reference sequence). The CDR3 region has the DNA TGTGCTTCGACCGAAGGTGCAACTAATGAAAAACTGTTTTTT. This gives the protein CASTEGATNEKLFF.

This CDR3 reads CASSREGRVYGYTF. CDR3 DNA: TGTGCCAGCAGCCGGGAGGGGAGGGTCTATGGCTACACCTTC. This chain uses TRBV5-6 with TRBJ1-2, with D possibly being TRBD1 (5 bases). Germline V gene sequence: CDR1 SGHDT, CDR2 YYEEEE. CDR3 size: 14 residues. Trimming removed 4 bases from V and 4 bases from J, with 14 bases in between.

This clone occurred once. V usage is TRBV9 and J usage is TRBJ1-2, with D possibly matching TRBD1 (5 bases). Germline CDR1 reads SGDLS; CDR2 reads YYNGEE. The CDR3 runs 11 residues. The V end was cut by 4 bases, the J end by 11 bases, with 12 bases between. The CDR3 nucleotides are TGTGCCAGCAGCCAGGGACCGCATTACACCTTC. Translation gives CASSQGPHYTF.

The chain is built from TRBV18 and TRBJ2-7; D is unresolved. Germline V CDR1 and CDR2: KGHSH, LQKENI. This CDR3 is built from 18 residues. Trimming left V 1 base short and J 1 base short, with 20 bases between. Here the CDR3 DNA reads TGTGCCAGCTCACCACAGTATGGACGTACTGGAAGGTCCTACGAGCAGTACTTC. Residues: CASSPQYGRTGRSYEQYF.

This clone was seen more than once but under ten times. The genes are TRBV19 and TRBJ1-6; 8 bases are shared with TRBD1. CDR1 and CDR2 from the germline V gene are LNHDA and SQIVND (reference sequence). CDR3 length: 16 residues. V gave up 2 bases and J gave up 8 bases; unmatched junction bases: 8. The CDR3, as DNA: TGTGCCAGTAGTATACCGCTCACAGGGGGGGATTCACCCCTCCACTTT. Its protein product is CASSIPLTGGDSPLHF.